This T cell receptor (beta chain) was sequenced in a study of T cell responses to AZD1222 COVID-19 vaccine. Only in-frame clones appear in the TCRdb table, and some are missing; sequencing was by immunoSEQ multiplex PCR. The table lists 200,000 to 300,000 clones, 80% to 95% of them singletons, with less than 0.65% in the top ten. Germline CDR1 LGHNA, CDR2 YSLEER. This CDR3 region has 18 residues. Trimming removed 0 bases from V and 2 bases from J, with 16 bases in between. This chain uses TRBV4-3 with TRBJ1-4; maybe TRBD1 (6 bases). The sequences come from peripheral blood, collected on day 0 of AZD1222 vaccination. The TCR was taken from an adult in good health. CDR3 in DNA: TGCGCCAGCAGCCAAGATAGGGGGGGAGAAGGGACTAATGAAAAACTGTTTTTT. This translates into CASSQDRGGEGTNEKLFF.